Sequencing of this T cell receptor beta chain was carried out in a study of cytomegalovirus exposure and HLA in healthy donors. Across the study: Prior work identified about 120 million unique TCR beta sequences in around 170 million T cells.

Trimming stripped 8 bases from V and 0 bases from J, with 14 bases between. The length of the CDR3 is 15 residues. The V gene's germline CDR1 is SEHNR and CDR2 FQNEAQ (reference sequence). Notes on the study in general: About 87% or about 30% of the time was how often most TCR beta V segments were productive, according to an earlier analysis.

Points on this clone: Its target is unknown.

Primers included in the PCR were 60 Vbeta and 13 Jbeta primers. Using immunoSEQ multiplex PCR, the repertoire was profiled, and TCRdb retains in-frame clones only, with some absent. This sample carries around 120,000 clones, around 72% of them seen once, and the ten largest clones take around 2%. The chain has TRBV7-9 and TRBJ2-1; D ambiguous. The receptor's source is a woman in her thirties or forties in good health and CMV-seronegative. The sample was PBMCs. CDR3 nucleotides: TGTGCCAGCCTCCCGACTCGGAGCTCCTACAATGAGCAGTTCTTC. It translates to CASLPTRSSYNEQFF.